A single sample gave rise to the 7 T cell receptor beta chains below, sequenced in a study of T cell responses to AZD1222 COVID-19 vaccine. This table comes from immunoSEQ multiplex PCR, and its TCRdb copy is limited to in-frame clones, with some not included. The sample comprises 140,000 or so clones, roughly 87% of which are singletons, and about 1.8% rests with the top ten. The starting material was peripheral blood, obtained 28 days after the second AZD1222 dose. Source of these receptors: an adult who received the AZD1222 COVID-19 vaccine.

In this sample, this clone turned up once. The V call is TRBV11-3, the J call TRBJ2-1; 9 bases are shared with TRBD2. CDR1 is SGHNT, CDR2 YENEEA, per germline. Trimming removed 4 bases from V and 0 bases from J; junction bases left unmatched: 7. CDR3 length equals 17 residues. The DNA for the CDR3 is TGTGCCAGCAGCTCCCGGACTAGCGATAGCTCCTACAATGAGCAGTTCTTC. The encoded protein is CASSSRTSDSSYNEQFF.

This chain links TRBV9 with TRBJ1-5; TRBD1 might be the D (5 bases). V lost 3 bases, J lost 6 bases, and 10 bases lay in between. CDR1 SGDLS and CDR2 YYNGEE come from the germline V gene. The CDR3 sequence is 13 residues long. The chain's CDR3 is CASSADSAQPQHF. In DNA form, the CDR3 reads TGTGCCAGCAGCGCAGACAGCGCTCAGCCCCAGCATTTT.

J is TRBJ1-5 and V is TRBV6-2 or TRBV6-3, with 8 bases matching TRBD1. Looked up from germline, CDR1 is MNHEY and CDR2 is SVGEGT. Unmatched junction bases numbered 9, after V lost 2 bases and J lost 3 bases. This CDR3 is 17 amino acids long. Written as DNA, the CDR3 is TGTGCCAGCAGTTACGACGGGGGGACAGGACTCAATCAGCCCCAGCATTTT. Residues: CASSYDGGTGLNQPQHF.

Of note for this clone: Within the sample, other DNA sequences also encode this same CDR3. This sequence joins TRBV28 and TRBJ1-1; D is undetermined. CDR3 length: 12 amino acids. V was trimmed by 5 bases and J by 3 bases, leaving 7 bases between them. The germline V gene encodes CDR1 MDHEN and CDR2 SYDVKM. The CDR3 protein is CASSPRDTEAFF. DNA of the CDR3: TGTGCCAGCAGTCCCCGGGACACTGAAGCTTTCTTT.

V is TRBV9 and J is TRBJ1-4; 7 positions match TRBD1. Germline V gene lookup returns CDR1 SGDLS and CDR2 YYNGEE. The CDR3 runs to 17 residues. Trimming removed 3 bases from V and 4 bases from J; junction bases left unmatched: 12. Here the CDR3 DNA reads TGTGCCAGCAGCGGACAGGGAAAGGGGGGAAATAATGAAAAACTGTTTTTT. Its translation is CASSGQGKGGNNEKLFF.

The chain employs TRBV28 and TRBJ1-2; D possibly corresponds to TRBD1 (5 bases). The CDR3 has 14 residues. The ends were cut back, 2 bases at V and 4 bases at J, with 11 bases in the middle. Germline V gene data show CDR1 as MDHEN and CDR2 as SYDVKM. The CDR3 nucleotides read TGTGCCAGCAGTTTAGCGGGGGTCAGCTATGGCTACACCTTC. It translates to CASSLAGVSYGYTF.

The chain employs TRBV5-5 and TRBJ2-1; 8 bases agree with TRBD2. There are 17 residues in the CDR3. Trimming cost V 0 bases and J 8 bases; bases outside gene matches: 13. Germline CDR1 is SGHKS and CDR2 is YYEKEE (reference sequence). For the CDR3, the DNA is TGTGCCAGCAGCTTGGCCAAAGTTATGGCGGGAGGCGATGAGCAGTTCTTC. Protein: CASSLAKVMAGGDEQFF.